The 20 T cell receptor beta chains below all came from one sample that was sequenced in a study of memory CD4+ T cells and cytomegalovirus serostatus. Single viable CD3+CD4+CD8-CD45RO+ cells were sorted as the memory CD4+ T cells. Generated by immunoSEQ multiplex PCR, the TCRdb table keeps only in-frame clones and is missing some. Here the sample spans roughly 49,000 clones, around 82% being singletons. The sequencing sample was made of memory CD4+ T cells from blood. The source of these receptors is an adult in good health and CMV-seronegative.

The chain is built from TRBV5-1 and TRBJ2-7; 7 positions match TRBD1. This CDR3 is built from 17 residues. Germline CDR1 reads SGHRS; CDR2 reads YFSETQ. V lost 4 bases and J lost 2; bases outside the gene matches: 15. The CDR3 coding sequence is TGCGCCAGCAGCGTTAGCCCCCCGGGACAGAGGGCCTACGAGCAGTACTTC. Its translation: CASSVSPPGQRAYEQYF.

The chain uses TRBV11-3 and TRBJ2-6, with D tentatively TRBD2 (5 bases). CDR3 length equals 15 residues. The germline CDR1 and CDR2 sequences are SGHNT and YENEEA. The V and J ends lost 1 base and 4 bases respectively, with 8 bases between them. CDR3 in DNA: TGTGCCAGCAGCTTAGGAGGGAACGGGGCCAACGTCCTGACTTTC. It encodes CASSLGGNGANVLTF.

This clone came up once. This rearrangement joins TRBV9 to TRBJ1-2; D is unclear. This CDR3 contains 11 residues. CDR1 is SGDLS, CDR2 YYNGEE, per germline. Trimming took 4 bases from V and 7 from J, leaving 8 bases between them. CDR3 nucleotides: TGTGCCAGCAGCCCCGAGGGTGGCTACACCTTC. Translation: CASSPEGGYTF.

The chain recombines TRBV7-2 with TRBJ1-4, with no clear D. This CDR3 contains 12 residues. Germline loops: CDR1 SGHTA, CDR2 FQGNSA. The V and J ends lost 2 bases and 3 bases respectively, with 1 base between them. The CDR3 loop reads CASSLPNEKLFF. The CDR3 region has the DNA TGTGCCAGCAGCTTACCTAATGAAAAACTGTTTTTT. Filled out from reference TRBV7-2 and TRBJ1-4, the complete variable domain reads GAGVSQSPSNKVTEKGKDVELRCDPISGHTALYWYRQSLGQGLEFLIYFQGNSAPDKSGLPSDRFSAERTGGSVSTLTIQRTQQEDSAVYLCASSLPNEKLFFGSGTQLSVL.

This clone came up once. V gene TRBV7-3 combines with J gene TRBJ2-3; D gene uncertain. Trimming took off 5 bases at V and 4 bases at J, with 16 bases between the two ends. Looked up from germline, CDR1 is SGHTA and CDR2 is FQGTGA. There are 15 residues in the CDR3. This CDR3 is CASSPYGVESDTQYF. The CDR3 nucleotides are TGTGCCAGCAGCCCGTATGGGGTTGAATCAGATACGCAGTATTTT.

The rearrangement uses TRBV6-5 and TRBJ2-7, with 7 nucleotides matching TRBD1. This CDR3 contains 13 residues. The V gene end was trimmed by 5 bases and the J gene end by 4 bases; junction bases not matched to a gene: 5. The germline gives CDR1 MNHEY, CDR2 SVGAGI. CDR3 coding DNA: TGTGCCAGCAGTGCCGGGACAGCATACGAGCAGTACTTC. Translating it yields CASSAGTAYEQYF.

The chain employs TRBV2 and TRBJ1-1, with a weak D call TRBD1 (5 bases). The CDR3 contains 13 residues. Trimming left V 0 bases short and J 5 bases short, with 7 bases between. The germline gives CDR1 SNHLY, CDR2 FYNNEI. CDR3 amino acids: CASSEARGTEAFF. CDR3 nucleotide sequence: TGTGCCAGCAGTGAAGCGCGGGGGACTGAAGCTTTCTTT.

The chain combines TRBV5-4 with TRBJ1-2; possibly TRBD1 for D (5 bases). V lost 2 bases and J lost 4, with 9 bases in between. Germline-derived CDR1 and CDR2 are SGHNT and YYREEE (reference sequence). CDR3 length: 13 residues. CDR3 nucleotide sequence: TGTGCCAGCAGCTTACGGGGGATCTATGGCTACACCTTC. Protein sequence: CASSLRGIYGYTF. The full variable domain, with the rest looked up from reference TRBV5-4 and TRBJ1-2, is ETGVTQSPTHLIKTRGQQVTLRCSSQSGHNTVSWYQQALGQGPQFIFQYYREEENGRGNFPPRFSGLQFPNYSSELNVNALELDDSALYLCASSLRGIYGYTFGSGTRLTVV.

The chain is built from TRBV5-1 and TRBJ1-1; the match to TRBD1 covers 8 bases. The ends lost 4 bases at V and 4 bases at J; junction bases unmatched: 15. Germline-derived CDR1 and CDR2 are SGHRS and YFSETQ. The CDR3 spans 17 residues. CDR3 loop: CASSVTRQGRGSTEAFF. The CDR3 bases are TGCGCCAGCAGCGTAACGAGACAGGGGCGAGGGAGCACTGAAGCTTTCTTT.

The genes are TRBV27 and TRBJ1-5, with D unresolved. Looked up from germline, CDR1 is MNHEY and CDR2 is SMNVEV (reference sequence). The CDR3 contains 14 residues. The ends were cut back, 3 bases at V and 3 bases at J, with 9 bases in the middle. The CDR3 reads CASSLAGNNQPQHF. CDR3 nucleotides: TGTGCCAGCAGTTTGGCGGGCAACAATCAGCCCCAGCATTTT.

This chain links TRBV7-2 with TRBJ1-2, with a weak D call TRBD1 (6 bases). Deletions cut 5 bases from V and 5 bases from J, with 27 bases between. The CDR3 loop spans 18 amino acids. CDR1 is SGHTA, CDR2 FQGNSA, per germline. CDR3 loop: CASSPGNRGPDRLYGYTF. In DNA, the CDR3 is TGTGCCAGCAGCCCCGGGAACCGCGGGCCGGACAGATTATATGGCTACACCTTC. Filled out from reference TRBV7-2 and TRBJ1-2, the complete variable domain reads GAGVSQSPSNKVTEKGKDVELRCDPISGHTALYWYRQSLGQGLEFLIYFQGNSAPDKSGLPSDRFSAERTGGSVSTLTIQRTQQEDSAVYLCASSPGNRGPDRLYGYTFGSGTRLTVV.

The chain combines TRBV9 with TRBJ2-2, with a possible D match to TRBD2 (5 bases). The V gene's germline CDR1 is SGDLS and CDR2 YYNGEE. Trimming removed 3 bases at V and 2 bases at J, with 11 bases between. This CDR3 is built from 15 residues. CDR3: CASSDPPGNTGELFF. The CDR3, as DNA: TGTGCCAGCAGCGACCCACCGGGAAACACCGGGGAGCTGTTTTTT.

The CDR3 sequence is CASSQRGQGEQPQHF. The CDR3 bases are TGTGCCAGCAGCCAAAGGGGGCAGGGAGAACAGCCCCAGCATTTT. This chain uses TRBV4-2 with TRBJ1-5, with 7 bases lining up with TRBD1. Germline CDR1 and CDR2: LGHNA and YNFKEQ. The CDR3 runs 15 residues. The ends lost 2 bases at V and 7 bases at J; junction bases unmatched: 8.

This clone was observed a handful of times. The rearrangement joins TRBV13 to TRBJ2-1; the D gene could be TRBD1 or TRBD2 (6 bases each). From germline, CDR1 is PRHDT and CDR2 FYEKMQ (reference sequence). The CDR3 loop spans 15 amino acids. Trimming left V 2 bases short and J 5 bases short, with 13 bases between. CDR3 in amino acids: CASSLYRGPNNEQFF. CDR3 nucleotides: TGTGCCAGCAGCTTATACCGGGGGCCTAACAATGAGCAGTTCTTC. The full variable domain, completed using reference TRBV13 and TRBJ2-1, is AAGVIQSPRHLIKEKRETATLKCYPIPRHDTVYWYQQGPGQDPQFLISFYEKMQSDKGSIPDRFSAQQFSDYHSELNMSSLELGDSALYFCASSLYRGPNNEQFFGPGTRLTVL.

The chain is built from TRBV6-6 and TRBJ1-2, with 8 bases fitting TRBD1. The germline V gene encodes CDR1 MNHNY and CDR2 SVGAGI (reference sequence). Trimming removed 5 bases from V and 2 bases from J; junction bases left unmatched: 1. The CDR3 is 13 residues long. The CDR3: CASSGQGNYGYTF. Written as DNA, the CDR3 is TGTGCCAGCAGTGGACAGGGAAACTATGGCTACACCTTC.

This sequence joins TRBV4-3 and TRBJ2-7, with 9 positions matching TRBD1. Germline CDR1 is LGHNA and CDR2 is YSLEER. The CDR3 is 15 amino acids. V shed 0 bases and J 3 bases; nucleotides not matched to a gene: 3. CDR3 sequence (DNA): TGCGCCAGCAGCCAAGAAGACAGGGGGGACTACGAGCAGTACTTC. Its protein product is CASSQEDRGDYEQYF.

This chain uses TRBV28 with TRBJ1-2; a weak D match, TRBD1 (6 bases). CDR3 length: 12 amino acids. The V and J ends lost 6 bases and 8 bases respectively, with 13 bases between them. Germline V CDR1 and CDR2: MDHEN, SYDVKM. The CDR3 protein is CASSHRVGGYTF. CDR3 nucleotide sequence: TGTGCCAGCAGCCACAGGGTTGGGGGCTACACCTTC.

V and J are TRBV2 and TRBJ1-5; tentative D call: TRBD1 (5 bases). CDR1 and CDR2 (germline): SNHLY, FYNNEI. With 4 bases removed from V and 4 bases from J, the gap between germline ends came to 14 bases. The CDR3 is 15 amino acids. CDR3 in amino acids: CASSVSAAGNQPQHF. The CDR3 DNA follows: TGTGCCAGCAGTGTGTCGGCGGCAGGGAATCAGCCCCAGCATTTT.

The chain recombines TRBV2 with TRBJ1-5; weak D call: TRBD1 (6 bases). Germline loops: CDR1 SNHLY, CDR2 FYNNEI. The CDR3 totals 15 residues. V was cut by 7 bases and J by 5 bases, with 18 bases left in between. The CDR3 nucleotides read TGTGCCAGCACCCCAAGTTCCAGGGGAGATCAGCCCCAGCATTTT. It codes for CASTPSSRGDQPQHF.

In DNA form, the CDR3 reads TGCGCCAGCAGCTCTGGACGGACTGGACCCTACGAGCAGTACTTC. Translation: CASSSGRTGPYEQYF. V gene TRBV5-1 combines with J gene TRBJ2-7; a weak D match, TRBD2 (5 bases). The CDR3 spans 15 residues. CDR1 SGHRS and CDR2 YFSETQ come from the germline V gene. Trimming shortened V by 3 bases and J by 2 bases, and 15 bases separated the two germline ends.